This TCR beta chain was sequenced for a study of OX40 agonist ivuxolimab in advanced cancers. Background on the whole study: Ivuxolimab was a fully human IgG2 agonistic monoclonal antibody targeting the costimulatory receptor OX40 (CD134). Three dose-escalation patients achieved partial responses, one with hepatocellular carcinoma and two with cutaneous melanoma. The dose-escalation cohort was about 86% male with a mean age of approximately 60 years, ranging from roughly 23 to 79. Prior anti-PD-1, anti-PD-L1 or anti-CTLA-4 therapy was permitted, and checkpoint inhibitors had been received by about two fifths of dose-escalation patients. Intravenous ivuxolimab was administered to patients every 2 weeks at six dose levels: 0.01, 0.1, 0.3, 1.5, 3 and 10 mg/kg. The paper covers the monotherapy dose-escalation part of the phase I ivuxolimab trial, which included N = 52 patients. Peripheral TCRbeta sequencing aimed to test whether ivuxolimab altered TCR sequence diversity and caused clonal T-cell expansion. Among the approximately 54 dose-escalation patients, some 19 had hepatocellular carcinoma, 15 or so melanoma, 9 renal cell carcinoma and 9 head and neck cancer.

Genomic DNA was extracted from sorted cells for sequencing of the TCRbeta CDR3 region. The immunoSEQ Assay was used to sequence the TCRbeta CDR3 regions. Not all clones reach the TCRdb copy of this immuneACCESS table, which keeps in-frame sequences only. Checked studies attribute under half of the gap to unresolved V genes and leave the rest unexplained. The sample yields tens of thousands of clones; approximately 91% were counted once. Of the sample, around 0.33% is held by the ten largest clones. Regarding this clone: Its antigen is currently not known. No base-level quality is on record; no much larger clone is a single base apart.

The CDR3 runs 11 amino acids, cysteine and phenylalanine included. Only the CDR3 DNA stays, 33 bases, in frame from base 1. Looking up the germline V gene yields CDR1 SGHVS and CDR2 FQNEAQ. V is clipped by 5 bases and J by 6 bases, and the sequence between their germline boundaries is 4 bases long. Paper-wide results and their limitations: After ivuxolimab, more expanded clones were found on average in CD8+ T cells than in CD4+ T cells. Low levels of normalized T-cell clonal expansion were also seen in some patients who did not respond. The antigen specificity of the clonally expanded peripheral T cells was not determined. Partial responders in the 0.1-3.0 mg/kg groups had among the lowest normalized peripheral clonal expansion, especially among CD8+ T cells. Clonal expansion of both CD4+ and CD8+ blood T cells was observed from baseline to week 6 at doses 0.1 to 3.0 mg/kg.

Patients with a history of autoimmune disease or receiving systemic immunosuppression were excluded from the trial. In every dose cohort, peripheral blood was drawn for TCR sequencing at baseline, cycle 4 day 1, and cycle 7 day 1. Samples were obtained from an open-label, multicenter, first-in-human phase I dose-escalation trial of ivuxolimab. Adults with locally advanced or metastatic melanoma, renal cell carcinoma, hepatocellular carcinoma or head and neck squamous cell carcinoma were enrolled in the trial. Before TCR sequencing, CD4+ and CD8+ T cells were separately sorted from peripheral blood.

The specimen was CD4+ or CD8+ T cells sorted from blood, collected in a trial of the OX40 agonist ivuxolimab. The chain is made from TRBV7-8 and TRBJ2-2, with no confidently assigned D gene. The TCR originated in an adult with an advanced solid tumor such as melanoma, head and neck, liver or kidney cancer. The bases read TGTGCCAGCAGCCCCCCCGGGGAGCTGTTTTTT. Its protein reads: CASSPPGELFF.